This T cell receptor (beta chain) was obtained from a study of blood T cell repertoires in COVID-19. Across the whole study: The samples span acute and convalescent COVID-19 from the United States, Italy and Spain.

A single count supports this clone. Method: immunoSEQ multiplex PCR; TCRdb's copy keeps in-frame clones and lacks some. This table holds about 38,000 clones, approximately 91% found once. CDR1 is MNHEY and CDR2 is SMNVEV in the germline V gene (reference sequence). The CDR3 is 17 amino acids. The V segment lost 5 bases and the J segment 5 bases; nucleotides outside the gene matches: 12. Sequenced material: peripheral blood. The clonotype was recovered from a man aged 70-80 years with active COVID-19. The V gene is TRBV27, the J gene TRBJ1-1, with 12 positions matching TRBD1. The CDR3 is CASSQTSGTGGGTEAFF. The CDR3 coding sequence is TGTGCCAGCAGTCAAACTTCCGGGACAGGGGGCGGTACTGAAGCTTTCTTT.